This TCR beta chain is drawn from a study of blood T cell repertoires in COVID-19. Study-level information: Italy, Spain and the United States were the sources of the convalescent and acute COVID-19 samples. The cDNA or gDNA used as material had been derived from T cells, B-cell-depleted T cells, or PBMCs.

The germline V and J ends were trimmed by 0 bases and 3 bases, with 5 bases remaining between them. This CDR3 region has 13 residues. Per the authors' pipeline: By means of reference gene primer amplification, nucleated cell counts were estimated. Sequencing used immunoSEQ multiplex PCR; TCRdb keeps in-frame clones, though not all of them. Clone size and V and J calls were adopted from that table, with D and trimming inferred from the DNA. The top ten hold 20% to 25% of the sample, which has about 68,000 clones, about 82% seen once. The TCR originated in a man in his fifties with acute or convalescent COVID-19. The rearrangement joins TRBV12-3 or TRBV12-4 to TRBJ1-1; unclear D gene. The sequenced sample was peripheral blood. The CDR3 DNA follows: TGTGCCAGCAGTTTAGCGGCGGACACTGAAGCTTTCTTT. It specifies CASSLAADTEAFF.